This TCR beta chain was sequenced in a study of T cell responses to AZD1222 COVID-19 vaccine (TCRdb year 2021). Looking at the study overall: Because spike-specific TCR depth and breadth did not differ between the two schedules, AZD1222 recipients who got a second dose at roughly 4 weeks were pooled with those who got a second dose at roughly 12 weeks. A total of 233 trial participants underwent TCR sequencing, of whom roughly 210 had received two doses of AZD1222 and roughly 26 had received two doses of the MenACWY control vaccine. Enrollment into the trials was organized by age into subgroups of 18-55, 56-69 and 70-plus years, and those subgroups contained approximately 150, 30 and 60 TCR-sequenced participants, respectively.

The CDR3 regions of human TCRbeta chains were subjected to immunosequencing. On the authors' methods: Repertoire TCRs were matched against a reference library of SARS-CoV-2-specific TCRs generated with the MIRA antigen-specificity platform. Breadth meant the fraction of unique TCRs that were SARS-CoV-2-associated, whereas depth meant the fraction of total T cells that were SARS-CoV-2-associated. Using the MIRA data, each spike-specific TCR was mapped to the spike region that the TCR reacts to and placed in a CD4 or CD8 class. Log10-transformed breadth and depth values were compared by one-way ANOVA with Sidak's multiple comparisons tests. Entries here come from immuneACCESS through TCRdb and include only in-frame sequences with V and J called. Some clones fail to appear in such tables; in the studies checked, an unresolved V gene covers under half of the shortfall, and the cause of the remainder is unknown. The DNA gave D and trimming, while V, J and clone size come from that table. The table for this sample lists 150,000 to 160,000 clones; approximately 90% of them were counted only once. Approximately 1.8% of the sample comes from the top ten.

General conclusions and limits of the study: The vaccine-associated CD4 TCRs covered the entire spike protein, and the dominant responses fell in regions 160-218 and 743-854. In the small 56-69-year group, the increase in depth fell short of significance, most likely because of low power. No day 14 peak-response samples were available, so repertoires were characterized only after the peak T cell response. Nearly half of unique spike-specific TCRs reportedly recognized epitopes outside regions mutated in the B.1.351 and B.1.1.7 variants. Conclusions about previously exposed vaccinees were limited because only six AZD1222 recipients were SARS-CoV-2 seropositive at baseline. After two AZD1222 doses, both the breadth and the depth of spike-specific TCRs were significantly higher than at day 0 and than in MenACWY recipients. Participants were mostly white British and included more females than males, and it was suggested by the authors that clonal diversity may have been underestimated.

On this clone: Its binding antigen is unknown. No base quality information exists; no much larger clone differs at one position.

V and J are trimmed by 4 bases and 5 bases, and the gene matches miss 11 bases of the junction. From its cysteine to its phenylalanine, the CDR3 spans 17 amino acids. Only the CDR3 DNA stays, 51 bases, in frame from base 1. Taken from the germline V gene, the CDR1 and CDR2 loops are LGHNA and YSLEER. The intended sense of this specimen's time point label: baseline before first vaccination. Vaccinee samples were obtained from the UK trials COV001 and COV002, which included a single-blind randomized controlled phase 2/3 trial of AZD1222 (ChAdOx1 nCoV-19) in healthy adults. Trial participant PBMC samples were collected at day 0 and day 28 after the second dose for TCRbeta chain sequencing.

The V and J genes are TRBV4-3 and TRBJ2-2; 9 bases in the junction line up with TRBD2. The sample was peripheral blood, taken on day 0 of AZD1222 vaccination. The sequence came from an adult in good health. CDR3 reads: CASSLNPGTSITGELFF. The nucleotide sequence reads TGCGCCAGCAGCCTGAACCCCGGGACTAGCATTACCGGGGAGCTGTTTTTT.